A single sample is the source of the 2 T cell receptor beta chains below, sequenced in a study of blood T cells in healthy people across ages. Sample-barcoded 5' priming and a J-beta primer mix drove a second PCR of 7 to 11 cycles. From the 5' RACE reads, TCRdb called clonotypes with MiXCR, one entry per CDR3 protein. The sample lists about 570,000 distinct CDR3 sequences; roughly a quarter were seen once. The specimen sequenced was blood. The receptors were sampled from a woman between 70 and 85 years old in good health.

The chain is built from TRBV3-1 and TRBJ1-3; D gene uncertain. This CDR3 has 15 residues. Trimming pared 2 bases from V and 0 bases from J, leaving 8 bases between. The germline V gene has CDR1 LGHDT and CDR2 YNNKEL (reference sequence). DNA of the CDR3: TGTGCCAGCAGCCAATCCCATAACTCTGGAAACACCATATATTTT. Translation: CASSQSHNSGNTIYF.

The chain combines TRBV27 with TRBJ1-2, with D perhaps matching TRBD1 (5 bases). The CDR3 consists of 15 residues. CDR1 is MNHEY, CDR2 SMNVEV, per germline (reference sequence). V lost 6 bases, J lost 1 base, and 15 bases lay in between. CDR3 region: CASRKEGRHNYGYTF. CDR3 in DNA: TGTGCCAGCAGAAAGGAGGGGCGTCATAACTATGGCTACACCTTC.